This record covers a single T cell receptor (beta chain). The antigen is not known. This entry belongs to a study of T cell repertoires in cytomegalovirus infection. MiXCR, applied by TCRdb to the reads, yields one record per CDR3 protein. This sample has roughly 570,000 distinct CDR3 sequences, with around two fifths found just once. The CDR3 contains 16 residues. V gave up 1 base and J gave up 3 bases; unmatched junction bases: 6. Germline CDR1 reads SGHTA; CDR2 reads FQGNSA. The V call is TRBV7-2, the J call TRBJ2-5, with TRBD1 identical over 9 bases. The clonotype was recovered from a human donor in good health (CMV status not recorded). Some clones in this sample may be carry-over from other donors' samples. Sequencing was performed on cultured PBMCs, taken from culture after CMV antigen stimulation. The CDR3 nucleotides are TGTGCCAGCAGCTTAGGGACAGGGGTCGGTGAAGAGACCCAGTACTTC. Protein sequence: CASSLGTGVGEETQYF.